Listed below are T cell receptor beta chains from one sample, sequenced in a study of shared clonotypes between healthy human individuals. Only in-frame clones appear in the TCRdb table, and some are missing; sequencing was by immunoSEQ multiplex PCR. The sample contains roughly 1 million clones, around 78% of which appear only once. The material sequenced was memory CD4+ T cells from PBMCs. Source of these receptors: a man in his late teens or twenties in good health. Some clones in this sample may be carry-over from other donors' samples. Each CDR3 is given with its conserved first and last residue. The order of the fields is clone size, V gene, D gene, J gene, CDR3 protein, CDR3 DNA. A D gene is named only where the DNA matches it firmly. Expanded clones get a size class; other rows say once, few or many, or leave the size out.

NA	TRBV7-3	TRBD2	TRBJ2-2	CASSFVGGPSTGELFF	TGTGCCAGCAGCTTTGTGGGAGGGCCCTCCACCGGGGAGCTGTTTTTT
NA	TRBV7-9	NA	TRBJ2-1	CASSPQGLSRGNEQFF	TGTGCCAGCAGCCCCCAGGGGCTCTCCAGGGGCAATGAGCAGTTCTTC
NA	TRBV7-9	NA	TRBJ1-1	CASSLEGGTEAFF	TGTGCCAGCAGCTTAGAGGGGGGAACTGAAGCTTTCTTT
NA	TRBV5-1	NA	TRBJ2-5	CASSLFSGEETQYF	TGCGCCAGCAGCTTGTTTTCAGGGGAAGAGACCCAGTACTTC
NA	TRBV18	TRBD2	TRBJ2-5	CASSHSLAGEETQYF	TGTGCCAGCTCGCATTCTCTAGCGGGAGAAGAGACCCAGTACTTC
NA	TRBV7-9	TRBD1	TRBJ2-7	CASSLRTGIWEQYF	TGTGCCAGCAGCTTAAGGACAGGGATATGGGAGCAGTACTTC
NA	TRBV5-1	TRBD2	TRBJ2-2	CASSQREDSGELFF	TGCGCCAGCAGCCAGCGGGAGGACTCCGGGGAGCTGTTTTTT
many	TRBV11-2	NA	TRBJ2-7	CASSPLGGVYEQYF	TGTGCCAGCAGCCCACTAGGGGGGGTCTACGAGCAGTACTTC
NA	TRBV11-2	NA	TRBJ2-3	CASSFDSRSDTQYF	TGTGCCAGCAGCTTTGATTCCAGGTCAGATACGCAGTATTTT
many	TRBV5-1	NA	TRBJ2-7	CASSLIGWDEQYF	TGCGCCAGCAGCTTGATCGGTTGGGACGAGCAGTACTTC
NA	TRBV6-5	NA	TRBJ2-1	CASTPGSLNEQFF	TGTGCCAGCACCCCCGGGTCCCTGAATGAGCAGTTCTTC
few	TRBV28	TRBD1	TRBJ1-5	CASSLGGTGCQPQHF	TGTGCCAGCAGTTTAGGGGGGACAGGTTGTCAGCCCCAGCATTTT
NA	TRBV18	NA	TRBJ1-3	CASSPGVSGNTIYF	TGTGCCAGCTCACCTGGGGTGTCTGGAAACACCATATATTTT
NA	TRBV19	NA	TRBJ2-6	CASSNGHGANVLTF	TGTGCCAGTAGTAACGGCCATGGGGCCAACGTCCTGACTTTC
NA	TRBV4-1	TRBD1	TRBJ1-4	CASSQGGQGEKLFF	TGCGCCAGCAGCCAAGGGGGACAGGGAGAAAAACTGTTTTTT
NA	TRBV18	NA	TRBJ1-4	CASSAGQLGNEKLFF	TGTGCCAGCTCAGCCGGACAGTTGGGGAATGAAAAACTGTTTTTT
NA	TRBV7-2	NA	TRBJ2-2	CASSLQRTGELFF	TGTGCCAGCAGCTTACAGCGCACCGGGGAGCTGTTTTTT
NA	TRBV6-6	NA	TRBJ2-2	CASTSTLRPGELFF	TGTGCCAGCACCTCTACCCTTAGGCCCGGGGAGCTGTTTTTT